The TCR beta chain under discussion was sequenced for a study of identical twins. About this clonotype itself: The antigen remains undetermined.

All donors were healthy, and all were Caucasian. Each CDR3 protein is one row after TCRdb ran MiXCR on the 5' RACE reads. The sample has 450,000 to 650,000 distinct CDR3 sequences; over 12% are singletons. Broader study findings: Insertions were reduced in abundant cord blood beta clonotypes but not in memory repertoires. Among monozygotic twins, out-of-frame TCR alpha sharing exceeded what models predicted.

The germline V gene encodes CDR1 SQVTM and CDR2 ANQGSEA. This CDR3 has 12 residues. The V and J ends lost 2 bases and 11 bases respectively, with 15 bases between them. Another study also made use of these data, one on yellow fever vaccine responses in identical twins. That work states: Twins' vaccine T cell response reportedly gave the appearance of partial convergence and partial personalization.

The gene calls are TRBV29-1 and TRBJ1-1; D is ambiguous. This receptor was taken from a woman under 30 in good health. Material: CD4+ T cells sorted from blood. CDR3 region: CSVERGGLRAFF. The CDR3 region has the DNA TGCAGCGTTGAACGGGGAGGGCTTCGGGCTTTCTTT.